A selection of T cell receptor beta chains follows, all from one sample in a study of OX40 agonist ivuxolimab in advanced cancers. The repertoire was sequenced with immunoSEQ multiplex PCR; TCRdb's copy has only in-frame clones and lacks some. Of tens of thousands of clones detected, approximately 88% appear once; the ten largest clones hold under 3.5%. The sequences come from CD4+ or CD8+ T cells sorted from blood, collected in a trial of the OX40 agonist ivuxolimab. These receptors originate from an adult with an advanced solid tumor such as melanoma, head and neck, liver or kidney cancer. Both conserved end residues are part of each CDR3. Fields, in order: clone size, V gene, J gene, D gene, CDR3 protein, CDR3 DNA. A D gene is named only where the DNA matches it firmly. Clone size is given for some rows only: seen once, a few or many times, or a class if the clone is expanded.

abundance: .
v_gene: TRBV7-2
j_gene: TRBJ1-5
d_gene: .
CDR3aa: CASSSGLDYSNQPQHF
CDR3nt: TGTGCCAGCAGCTCGGGATTGGACTACAGCAATCAGCCCCAGCATTTT

abundance: .
v_gene: TRBV9
j_gene: TRBJ2-2
d_gene: TRBD2
CDR3aa: CASSGTSGLPGELFF
CDR3nt: TGTGCCAGCAGCGGCACTAGCGGGCTCCCCGGGGAGCTGTTTTTT

abundance: .
v_gene: TRBV7-7
j_gene: TRBJ2-1
d_gene: .
CDR3aa: CASSLEQHNEQFF
CDR3nt: TGTGCCAGCAGCTTAGAACAGCACAATGAGCAGTTCTTC

abundance: .
v_gene: TRBV28
j_gene: TRBJ1-2
d_gene: TRBD1
CDR3aa: CASSRQGNYGYTF
CDR3nt: TGTGCCAGCAGTCGACAGGGGAACTATGGCTACACCTTC

abundance: .
v_gene: TRBV9
j_gene: TRBJ2-1
d_gene: .
CDR3aa: CASSLLGGSHSYNEQFF
CDR3nt: TGTGCCAGCAGCCTCCTCGGCGGATCGCACTCCTACAATGAGCAGTTCTTC

abundance: .
v_gene: TRBV7-8
j_gene: TRBJ2-3
d_gene: .
CDR3aa: CASSLRSDTDTQYF
CDR3nt: TGTGCCAGCAGCTTAAGGTCAGACACAGATACGCAGTATTTT

abundance: .
v_gene: TRBV2
j_gene: TRBJ2-2
d_gene: .
CDR3aa: CASRMDSPTGELFF
CDR3nt: TGTGCCAGCAGGATGGACAGCCCCACCGGGGAGCTGTTTTTT

abundance: .
v_gene: TRBV15
j_gene: TRBJ2-1
d_gene: .
CDR3aa: CATSRDLWRNEQFF
CDR3nt: TGTGCCACCAGCAGAGATCTGTGGCGGAATGAGCAGTTCTTC

abundance: .
v_gene: TRBV6-5
j_gene: TRBJ1-1
d_gene: .
CDR3aa: CASSYAGETEAFF
CDR3nt: TGTGCCAGCAGTTACGCCGGGGAGACTGAAGCTTTCTTT

abundance: .
v_gene: TRBV7-2
j_gene: TRBJ2-2
d_gene: .
CDR3aa: CASSLVGVGQNTGELFF
CDR3nt: TGTGCCAGCAGCTTAGTGGGCGTAGGGCAGAACACCGGGGAGCTGTTTTTT

abundance: .
v_gene: TRBV5-1
j_gene: TRBJ1-3
d_gene: .
CDR3aa: CASREQSSGNTIYF
CDR3nt: TGCGCCAGCAGAGAGCAGAGCTCTGGAAACACCATATATTTT

abundance: .
v_gene: TRBV5-8
j_gene: TRBJ1-2
d_gene: .
CDR3aa: CASSSWGGHGYTF
CDR3nt: TGTGCCAGCAGTTCCTGGGGGGGACATGGCTACACCTTC

abundance: .
v_gene: TRBV9
j_gene: TRBJ2-5
d_gene: TRBD1
CDR3aa: CASSVAQGAGETQYF
CDR3nt: TGTGCCAGCAGCGTAGCCCAGGGGGCCGGTGAGACCCAGTACTTC

abundance: .
v_gene: TRBV7-2
j_gene: TRBJ1-6
d_gene: .
CDR3aa: CASSLRPGYSPLHF
CDR3nt: TGTGCCAGCAGCTTACGACCGGGGTATTCACCCCTCCACTTT

abundance: once
v_gene: TRBV7-6
j_gene: TRBJ1-2
d_gene: .
CDR3aa: CASSSHLNYGYTF
CDR3nt: TGTGCCAGCAGCTCCCACCTGAACTATGGCTACACCTTC

abundance: .
v_gene: TRBV30
j_gene: TRBJ2-3
d_gene: TRBD2
CDR3aa: CAWTTPGGDTQYF
CDR3nt: TGTGCCTGGACCACCCCCGGGGGGGATACGCAGTATTTT

abundance: .
v_gene: TRBV5-1
j_gene: TRBJ2-1
d_gene: .
CDR3aa: CASSLPDPFGNEQFF
CDR3nt: TGCGCCAGCAGCTTACCAGATCCCTTCGGCAATGAGCAGTTCTTC

abundance: once
v_gene: TRBV15
j_gene: TRBJ1-6
d_gene: .
CDR3aa: CATSLRGGGNSPLHF
CDR3nt: TGTGCCACCAGCCTCCGGGGGGGAGGGAATTCACCCCTCCACTTT

abundance: .
v_gene: TRBV7-2
j_gene: TRBJ1-1
d_gene: .
CDR3aa: CASSLPGDWVFF
CDR3nt: TGTGCCAGCAGCTTACCCGGGGACTGGGTTTTCTTT

abundance: .
v_gene: TRBV19
j_gene: TRBJ1-5
d_gene: .
CDR3aa: CASSRGLGNQPQHF
CDR3nt: TGTGCCAGTAGTCGTGGACTTGGCAATCAGCCCCAGCATTTT

abundance: many
v_gene: TRBV30
j_gene: TRBJ1-5
d_gene: .
CDR3aa: CAWGGTGRPQHF
CDR3nt: TGTGCCTGGGGGGGCACGGGCCGGCCCCAGCATTTT

abundance: .
v_gene: TRBV6-5
j_gene: TRBJ1-6
d_gene: TRBD1
CDR3aa: CASSKDRGNSPLHF
CDR3nt: TGTGCCAGCAGTAAGGACAGGGGTAATTCACCCCTCCACTTT

abundance: few
v_gene: TRBV28
j_gene: TRBJ1-4
d_gene: TRBD1
CDR3aa: CATQGDEKLFF
CDR3nt: TGTGCCACTCAGGGGGATGAAAAACTGTTTTTT

abundance: .
v_gene: TRBV7-9
j_gene: TRBJ1-4
d_gene: TRBD1
CDR3aa: CASSLQGAGEKLFF
CDR3nt: TGTGCCAGCAGCCTTCAGGGGGCTGGGGAAAAACTGTTTTTT

abundance: few
v_gene: TRBV28
j_gene: TRBJ1-2
d_gene: TRBD1
CDR3aa: CASSFQGQLYGYTF
CDR3nt: TGTGCCAGCAGTTTCCAGGGACAGCTCTATGGCTACACCTTC

abundance: .
v_gene: TRBV7-9
j_gene: TRBJ2-7
d_gene: .
CDR3aa: CASSLVSYEQYF
CDR3nt: TGTGCCAGCAGCTTAGTATCTTACGAGCAGTACTTC

abundance: .
v_gene: TRBV19
j_gene: TRBJ1-2
d_gene: .
CDR3aa: CASSTPGQDYGYTF
CDR3nt: TGTGCCAGTAGTACACCGGGACAAGACTATGGCTACACCTTC

abundance: .
v_gene: TRBV6-1
j_gene: TRBJ2-3
d_gene: .
CDR3aa: CASSARVGLDTDTQYF
CDR3nt: TGTGCCAGCAGTGCTCGGGTGGGCTTGGACACAGATACGCAGTATTTT

abundance: .
v_gene: TRBV6-1
j_gene: TRBJ2-7
d_gene: TRBD1
CDR3aa: CASRQGAAYEQYF
CDR3nt: TGTGCCAGCAGACAGGGGGCGGCCTACGAGCAGTACTTC

abundance: .
v_gene: TRBV28
j_gene: TRBJ1-5
d_gene: TRBD1
CDR3aa: CASRKQGGNQPQHF
CDR3nt: TGTGCCAGCAGAAAACAGGGGGGAAATCAGCCCCAGCATTTT

abundance: .
v_gene: TRBV7-2
j_gene: TRBJ2-1
d_gene: TRBD1
CDR3aa: CASSISGTGKTDEQFF
CDR3nt: TGTGCCAGCAGCATCTCCGGGACAGGGAAGACGGATGAGCAGTTCTTC

abundance: .
v_gene: TRBV29-1
j_gene: TRBJ1-1
d_gene: .
CDR3aa: CSVRTGNTEAFF
CDR3nt: TGCAGCGTCAGGACGGGGAACACTGAAGCTTTCTTT

abundance: .
v_gene: TRBV14
j_gene: TRBJ2-3
d_gene: TRBD2
CDR3aa: CASMASGGITYTDTQYF
CDR3nt: TGTGCCAGCATGGCTAGCGGGGGGATCACTTACACAGATACGCAGTATTTT

abundance: .
v_gene: TRBV4-1
j_gene: TRBJ2-1
d_gene: TRBD2
CDR3aa: CASSHALAGSSYNEQFF
CDR3nt: TGCGCCAGCAGCCATGCATTAGCGGGGAGCTCCTACAATGAGCAGTTCTTC

abundance: .
v_gene: TRBV19
j_gene: TRBJ2-4
d_gene: .
CDR3aa: CASSGPVGVAKNIQYF
CDR3nt: TGTGCCAGTAGTGGCCCGGTTGGGGTAGCCAAAAACATTCAGTACTTC

abundance: .
v_gene: TRBV5-1
j_gene: TRBJ1-4
d_gene: .
CDR3aa: CASTPQGQKTEKLFF
CDR3nt: TGCGCCAGCACCCCTCAGGGGCAAAAAACTGAAAAACTGTTTTTT

abundance: once
v_gene: TRBV7-2
j_gene: TRBJ2-4
d_gene: TRBD1
CDR3aa: CASSLRWEDRGAKNIQYF
CDR3nt: TGTGCCAGCAGCCTTCGATGGGAGGACAGGGGTGCCAAAAACATTCAGTACTTC

abundance: few
v_gene: TRBV19
j_gene: TRBJ1-4
d_gene: TRBD1
CDR3aa: CASSIAQGAGKLFF
CDR3nt: TGTGCCAGTAGTATAGCGCAGGGGGCAGGAAAACTGTTTTTT

abundance: .
v_gene: TRBV19
j_gene: TRBJ1-1
d_gene: .
CDR3aa: CASSMGQQNTEAFF
CDR3nt: TGTGCCAGTAGTATGGGGCAACAGAACACTGAAGCTTTCTTT

abundance: few
v_gene: TRBV5-1
j_gene: TRBJ1-6
d_gene: TRBD1
CDR3aa: CASSFDRANSPLHF
CDR3nt: TGCGCCAGCAGCTTTGACAGGGCTAATTCACCCCTCCACTTT

abundance: .
v_gene: TRBV27
j_gene: TRBJ1-4
d_gene: .
CDR3aa: CASSPGTRTNEKLFF
CDR3nt: TGTGCCAGCAGTCCCGGGACACGGACTAATGAAAAACTGTTTTTT

abundance: .
v_gene: TRBV18
j_gene: TRBJ2-7
d_gene: TRBD1
CDR3aa: CASSLSRQGPSYEQYF
CDR3nt: TGTGCCAGCTCACTTAGTCGACAGGGCCCATCCTACGAGCAGTACTTC

abundance: few
v_gene: TRBV21-1
j_gene: TRBJ1-4
d_gene: .
CDR3aa: CASSKRRVIEVCEKLFF
CDR3nt: TGTGCCAGCAGCAAACGGAGGGTTATAGAGGTATGTGAAAAACTGTTTTTT

abundance: once
v_gene: TRBV5-1
j_gene: TRBJ2-1
d_gene: TRBD2
CDR3aa: CASSYGLAGGFDEQFF
CDR3nt: TGCGCCAGCAGCTACGGACTAGCGGGGGGTTTCGATGAGCAGTTCTTC

abundance: .
v_gene: TRBV6-5
j_gene: TRBJ2-5
d_gene: .
CDR3aa: CASSYSLVVGETQYF
CDR3nt: TGTGCCAGCAGTTACTCTCTGGTCGTAGGAGAGACCCAGTACTTC

abundance: .
v_gene: TRBV18
j_gene: TRBJ2-3
d_gene: TRBD1
CDR3aa: CASSPGTGTGTDTQYF
CDR3nt: TGTGCCAGCTCACCCGGGACCGGGACAGGCACAGATACGCAGTATTTT

abundance: .
v_gene: TRBV28
j_gene: TRBJ1-5
d_gene: .
CDR3aa: CASSLTIVQPQHF
CDR3nt: TGTGCCAGCAGTTTGACCATAGTTCAGCCCCAGCATTTT

abundance: .
v_gene: TRBV7-9
j_gene: TRBJ1-4
d_gene: .
CDR3aa: CASSLRPTATNEKLFF
CDR3nt: TGTGCCAGCAGCCTTAGACCTACTGCAACTAATGAAAAACTGTTTTTT

abundance: .
v_gene: TRBV9
j_gene: TRBJ1-1
d_gene: .
CDR3aa: CASTRTPGRKNTEAFF
CDR3nt: TGTGCCAGCACCCGTACTCCGGGCAGAAAGAACACTGAAGCTTTCTTT

abundance: .
v_gene: TRBV27
j_gene: TRBJ1-5
d_gene: TRBD1
CDR3aa: CASSKGQGSSGRNQPQHF
CDR3nt: TGTGCCAGCAGTAAAGGACAGGGATCTTCGGGTCGCAATCAGCCCCAGCATTTT

abundance: .
v_gene: TRBV18
j_gene: TRBJ2-2
d_gene: .
CDR3aa: CASSPPFHPRGGLNTGELFF
CDR3nt: TGTGCCAGCTCACCCCCTTTTCATCCTCGTGGGGGGCTGAACACCGGGGAGCTGTTTTTT

abundance: once
v_gene: TRBV2
j_gene: TRBJ1-3
d_gene: TRBD1
CDR3aa: CASEPGTDSGNTIYF
CDR3nt: TGTGCCAGCGAGCCTGGGACAGACTCTGGAAACACCATATATTTT

abundance: .
v_gene: TRBV6-6
j_gene: TRBJ1-6
d_gene: .
CDR3aa: CASSPTGQHSPLHF
CDR3nt: TGTGCCAGCAGTCCGACTGGACAGCACTCACCCCTCCACTTT

abundance: .
v_gene: TRBV5-1
j_gene: TRBJ2-1
d_gene: .
CDR3aa: CASSLTGGVEDEQFF
CDR3nt: TGCGCCAGCAGCTTGACGGGGGGCGTAGAGGATGAGCAGTTCTTC